The 16 T cell receptor beta chains below all came from one sample that was sequenced in a study of blood T cell repertoires in COVID-19. Clones were read by immunoSEQ multiplex PCR, and TCRdb kept only the in-frame ones, dropping some. Here the sample spans about 170,000 clones, just under 85% being singletons. Sequenced sample: peripheral blood. The receptors here all came from a woman of 80 years or more with acute or convalescent COVID-19.

The chain employs TRBV18 and TRBJ2-7; weak D call: TRBD2 (5 bases). This CDR3 contains 12 residues. V gave up 4 bases and J gave up 5 bases, with 9 bases separating them. The germline V gene encodes CDR1 KGHSH and CDR2 LQKENI. CDR3 sequence reads: CASSRTSDEQYF. The CDR3 bases are TGTGCCAGCTCACGGACTTCCGACGAGCAGTACTTC.

The chain joins TRBV5-4 to TRBJ2-3; 11 positions match TRBD2. V lost 3 bases, J lost 0 bases, and 3 bases stayed unmatched. CDR3 length equals 16 residues. CDR1 and CDR2 from the germline V gene are SGHNT and YYREEE (reference sequence). The CDR3 loop is CASSYTSGSSTDTQYF. DNA of the CDR3: TGTGCCAGCAGCTATACTAGCGGGAGTAGCACAGATACGCAGTATTTT.

The genes are TRBV5-1 and TRBJ1-2; weak D call: TRBD1 (6 bases). The CDR3 extends over 14 amino acids. The germline CDR1 and CDR2 sequences are SGHRS and YFSETQ. Trimming pared 4 bases from V and 0 bases from J, leaving 10 bases between. The CDR3 spells CASSVTGTNYGYTF. DNA for the CDR3: TGCGCCAGCAGCGTAACAGGGACTAACTATGGCTACACCTTC.

This clone showed up just a few times. V usage is TRBV24-1 and J usage is TRBJ2-3; 8 positions agree with TRBD2. Germline V CDR1 and CDR2: KGHDR, SFDVKD. The length of the CDR3 is 15 residues. V was clipped by 5 bases and J by 0 bases; unmatched bases: 3. In DNA form, the CDR3 reads TGTGCCACCAGTGGACCTAGCGGGAGCACAGATACGCAGTATTTT. This sequence encodes CATSGPSGSTDTQYF.

The V gene is TRBV4-1, the J gene TRBJ2-5; 8 nucleotides align to TRBD2. There are 16 residues in the CDR3. CDR1 is MGHRA and CDR2 is YSYEKL in the germline V gene. The V and J ends lost 7 bases and 6 bases, in that order; junction bases with no gene match: 16. The CDR3 is CASTDLAGRRGKTQYF. The CDR3 region has the DNA TGCGCCAGCACCGACTTAGCGGGACGACGCGGGAAGACCCAGTACTTC.

This clone was observed a single time. The chain has TRBV18 and TRBJ1-2; 9 nucleotides align to TRBD1. Germline V lookup: CDR1 KGHSH, CDR2 LQKENI. The CDR3 covers 13 residues. V trimming: 3 bases; J trimming: 8 bases; junction bases outside the gene matches: 4. Here the CDR3 DNA reads TGTGCCAGCTCACCCGAGACAGGGGGAGGCTACACCTTC. It yields the protein CASSPETGGGYTF.

J is TRBJ2-7 and V is TRBV5-1; D remains ambiguous. Germline V gives CDR1 SGHRS, CDR2 YFSETQ. The CDR3 runs to 14 residues. V lost 1 base, J lost 0 bases, and 8 bases lay in between. The CDR3 protein is CASSLRSSSYEQYF. CDR3 nucleotides: TGCGCCAGCAGCTTGAGGAGCAGCTCCTACGAGCAGTACTTC.

This chain links TRBV9 with TRBJ2-7; TRBD2 aligns across 7 bases. J was trimmed by 5 bases and V by 0 bases; bases with no gene match: 11. Per germline, CDR1 SGDLS and CDR2 YYNGEE. The CDR3 covers 16 residues. Here the CDR3 DNA reads TGTGCCAGCAGCGTAGCTAACGGGAGGCTTCGCGACGAGCAGTACTTC. Translated, it gives CASSVANGRLRDEQYF.

The chain has TRBV6-2 or TRBV6-3 and TRBJ2-1, with 9 bases fitting TRBD2. The CDR3 has 16 residues. Germline CDR1 reads MNHEY; CDR2 reads SVGEGT. Trimming at V came to 0 bases and at J to 6 bases, leaving 6 bases not matched to a gene. CDR3 bases: TGTGCCAGCAGTTACTCTGTAGCGGGAGATCCCAATGAGCAGTTCTTC. Translating it yields CASSYSVAGDPNEQFF.

This clone occurred once. The rearrangement uses TRBV7-2 and TRBJ1-5; weak D call: TRBD1 (5 bases). The ends were cut back, 2 bases at V and 4 bases at J, with 12 bases in the middle. The germline gives CDR1 SGHTA, CDR2 FQGNSA. The CDR3 length is 15 residues. CDR3 loop: CASSLQEGLNQPQHF. Written as DNA, the CDR3 is TGTGCCAGCAGCTTACAGGAGGGGCTTAATCAGCCCCAGCATTTT. The full variable domain, rest sourced from reference TRBV7-2 and TRBJ1-5, is GAGVSQSPSNKVTEKGKDVELRCDPISGHTALYWYRQSLGQGLEFLIYFQGNSAPDKSGLPSDRFSAERTGGSVSTLTIQRTQQEDSAVYLCASSLQEGLNQPQHFGDGTRLSIL.

The chain links TRBV5-1 to TRBJ2-1, with D hard to call. The CDR3 runs 17 residues. The V end lost 1 base, the J end lost 4 bases, and 18 bases lay between the germline ends. CDR1 and CDR2 from the germline V gene are SGHRS and YFSETQ. In DNA, the CDR3 is TGCGCCAGCAGCTTGACCCCCCTAGTGGCGGATTACAATGAGCAGTTCTTC. The encoded protein is CASSLTPLVADYNEQFF.

The chain uses TRBV7-2 and TRBJ2-7; 7 bases are shared with TRBD1. V gave up 2 bases and J gave up 0 bases; unmatched junction bases: 1. The CDR3 consists of 14 residues. CDR1 and CDR2 (germline): SGHTA, FQGNSA. The chain's CDR3 is CASSLWDSSYEQYF. CDR3 DNA: TGTGCCAGCAGCTTATGGGACAGCTCCTACGAGCAGTACTTC. Drawing the rest from reference TRBV7-2 and TRBJ2-7, the complete variable domain is GAGVSQSPSNKVTEKGKDVELRCDPISGHTALYWYRQSLGQGLEFLIYFQGNSAPDKSGLPSDRFSAERTGGSVSTLTIQRTQQEDSAVYLCASSLWDSSYEQYFGPGTRLTVT.

The rearrangement uses TRBV10-3 and TRBJ2-3, with 13 bases lining up with TRBD2. Trimming took 6 bases from V and 1 from J; bases not matched to a gene: 4. CDR3 length: 16 residues. Germline CDR1 is ENHRY and CDR2 is SYGVKD. The CDR3 loop reads CAISPGLAGGTDTQYF. The CDR3 region has the DNA TGTGCCATCAGCCCCGGACTAGCGGGAGGCACAGATACGCAGTATTTT.

V gene TRBV6-5 combines with J gene TRBJ1-1; a weak D match, TRBD1 (5 bases). Trimming stripped 0 bases from V and 4 bases from J, with 12 bases between. The CDR3 spans 15 residues. Germline CDR1 MNHEY, CDR2 SVGAGI. CDR3 sequence: CASSYSPWGVTEAFF. The CDR3 coding sequence is TGTGCCAGCAGTTACTCCCCTTGGGGGGTCACTGAAGCTTTCTTT.

This chain links TRBV18 with TRBJ1-1; D call uncertain. The ends were cut back, 8 bases at V and 1 base at J, with 14 bases in the middle. The CDR3 extends over 14 amino acids. Germline V gives CDR1 KGHSH, CDR2 LQKENI. CDR3 coding DNA: TGTGCCAGCGCCTCAGAGGGTGGGAACACTGAAGCTTTCTTT. This codes for CASASEGGNTEAFF.

This sequence joins TRBV6-1 and TRBJ2-1; TRBD2 matches at 9 bases. The length of the CDR3 is 15 residues. Germline values: CDR1 MNHNS, CDR2 SASEGT. The V segment lost 2 bases and the J segment 8 bases; nucleotides outside the gene matches: 7. Written as DNA, the CDR3 is TGTGCCAGCAGTGAAAGCGGGAGGTACCGGGATGAGCAGTTCTTC. Protein product: CASSESGRYRDEQFF.